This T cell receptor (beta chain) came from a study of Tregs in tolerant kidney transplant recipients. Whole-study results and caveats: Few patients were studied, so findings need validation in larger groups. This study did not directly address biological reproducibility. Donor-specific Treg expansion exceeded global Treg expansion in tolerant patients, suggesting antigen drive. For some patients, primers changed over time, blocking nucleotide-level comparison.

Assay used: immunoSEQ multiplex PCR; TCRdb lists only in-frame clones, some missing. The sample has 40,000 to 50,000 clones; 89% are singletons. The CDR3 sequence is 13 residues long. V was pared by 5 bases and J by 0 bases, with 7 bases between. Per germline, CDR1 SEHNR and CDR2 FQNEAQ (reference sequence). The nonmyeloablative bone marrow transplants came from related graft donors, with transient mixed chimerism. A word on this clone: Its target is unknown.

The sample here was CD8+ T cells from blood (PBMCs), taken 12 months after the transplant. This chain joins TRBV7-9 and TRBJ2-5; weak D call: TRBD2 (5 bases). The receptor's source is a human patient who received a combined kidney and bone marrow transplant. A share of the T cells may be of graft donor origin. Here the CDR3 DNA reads TGTGCCAGCAGCCGCGGGTACCAAGAGACCCAGTACTTC. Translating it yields CASSRGYQETQYF.